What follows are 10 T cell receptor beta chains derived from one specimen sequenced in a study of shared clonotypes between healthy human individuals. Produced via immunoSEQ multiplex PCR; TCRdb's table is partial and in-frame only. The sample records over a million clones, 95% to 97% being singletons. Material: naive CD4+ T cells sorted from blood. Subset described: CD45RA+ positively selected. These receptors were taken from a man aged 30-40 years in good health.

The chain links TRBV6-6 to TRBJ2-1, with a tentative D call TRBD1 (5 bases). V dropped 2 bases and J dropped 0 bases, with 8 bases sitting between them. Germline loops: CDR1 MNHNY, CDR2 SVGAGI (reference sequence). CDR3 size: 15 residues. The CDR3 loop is CASSYTGPSYNEQFF. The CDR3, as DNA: TGTGCCAGCAGTTACACAGGCCCCTCCTACAATGAGCAGTTCTTC.

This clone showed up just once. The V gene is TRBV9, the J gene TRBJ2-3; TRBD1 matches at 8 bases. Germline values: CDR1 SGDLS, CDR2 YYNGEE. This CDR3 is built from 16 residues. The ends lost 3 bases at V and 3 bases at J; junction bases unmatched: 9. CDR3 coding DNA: TGTGCCAGCAGCGGACAGGGGAGCACGGGAACAGATACGCAGTATTTT. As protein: CASSGQGSTGTDTQYF.

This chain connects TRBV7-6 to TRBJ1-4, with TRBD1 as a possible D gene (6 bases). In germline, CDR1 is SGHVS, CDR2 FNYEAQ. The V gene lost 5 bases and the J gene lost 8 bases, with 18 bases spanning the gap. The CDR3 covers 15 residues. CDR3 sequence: CASSLAGQGSEKLFF. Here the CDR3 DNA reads TGTGCCAGCAGCCTCGCAGGGCAGGGGAGCGAAAAACTGTTTTTT.

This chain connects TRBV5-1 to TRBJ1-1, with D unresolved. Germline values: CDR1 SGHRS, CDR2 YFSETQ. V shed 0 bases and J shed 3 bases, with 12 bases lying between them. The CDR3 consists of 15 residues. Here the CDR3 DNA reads TGCGCCAGCAGCTTGGCCGACTGGGATTACACTGAAGCTTTCTTT. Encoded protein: CASSLADWDYTEAFF.

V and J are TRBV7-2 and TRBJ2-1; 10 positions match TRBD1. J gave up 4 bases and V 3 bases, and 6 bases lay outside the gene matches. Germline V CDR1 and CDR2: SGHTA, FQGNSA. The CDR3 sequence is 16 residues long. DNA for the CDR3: TGTGCCAGCAGCTTCTCCGGGACAGGGGAGTACAATGAGCAGTTCTTC. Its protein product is CASSFSGTGEYNEQFF. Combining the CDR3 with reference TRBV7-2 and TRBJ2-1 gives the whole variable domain GAGVSQSPSNKVTEKGKDVELRCDPISGHTALYWYRQSLGQGLEFLIYFQGNSAPDKSGLPSDRFSAERTGGSVSTLTIQRTQQEDSAVYLCASSFSGTGEYNEQFFGPGTRLTVL.

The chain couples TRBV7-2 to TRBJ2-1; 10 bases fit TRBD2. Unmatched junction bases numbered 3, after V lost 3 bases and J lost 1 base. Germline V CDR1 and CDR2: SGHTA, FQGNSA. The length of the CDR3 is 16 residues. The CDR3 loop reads CASSFILAGSYNEQFF. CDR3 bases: TGTGCCAGCAGCTTCATACTAGCGGGGTCCTACAATGAGCAGTTCTTC.

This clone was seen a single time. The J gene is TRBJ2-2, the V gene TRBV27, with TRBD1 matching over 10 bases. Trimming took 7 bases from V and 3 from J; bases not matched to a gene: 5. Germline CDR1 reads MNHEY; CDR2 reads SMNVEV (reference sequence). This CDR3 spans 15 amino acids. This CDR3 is CASTRQGAYTGELFF. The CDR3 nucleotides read TGTGCCAGCACAAGACAGGGGGCTTACACCGGGGAGCTGTTTTTT.

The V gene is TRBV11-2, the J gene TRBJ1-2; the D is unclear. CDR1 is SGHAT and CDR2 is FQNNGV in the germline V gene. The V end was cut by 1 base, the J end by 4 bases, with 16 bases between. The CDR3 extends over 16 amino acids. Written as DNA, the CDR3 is TGTGCCAGCAGCTTAGTGCGGGGATCTGGATTCTATGGCTACACCTTC. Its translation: CASSLVRGSGFYGYTF.

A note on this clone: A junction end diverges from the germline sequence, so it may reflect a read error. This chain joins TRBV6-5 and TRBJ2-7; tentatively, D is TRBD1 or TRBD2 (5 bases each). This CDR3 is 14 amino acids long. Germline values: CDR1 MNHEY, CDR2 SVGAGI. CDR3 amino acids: CASSDSPKGTKQYF. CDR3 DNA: TGTGCCAGCAGTGACTCACCCAAAGGGACCAAGCAGTACTTC.

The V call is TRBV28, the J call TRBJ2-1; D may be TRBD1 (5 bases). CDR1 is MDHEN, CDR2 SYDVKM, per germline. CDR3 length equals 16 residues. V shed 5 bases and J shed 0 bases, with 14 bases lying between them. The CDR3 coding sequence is TGTGCCAGCAGTCAGGCCTACAGGTACTCCTACAATGAGCAGTTCTTC. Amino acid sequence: CASSQAYRYSYNEQFF.